Below, one T cell receptor beta chain is given with its context. Antigen unknown. The CDR3 spans 17 residues. V lost 5 bases, J lost 4 bases, and 23 bases lay in between. Germline values: CDR1 LGHDT, CDR2 YNNKEL (reference sequence). TCRdb passed the reads through MiXCR, listing each CDR3 protein once. This repertoire shows nearly 450,000 distinct CDR3 sequences, roughly 30% found once; its top ten account for roughly an eighth. The source of the sample is a study of T cell repertoires in cytomegalovirus infection. Study-level points and caveats: Carriage of CMV together with the relevant HLA was identifiable through cumulative public TCR beta family frequency.

The receptor was isolated from a human donor in good health (CMV status not recorded). Some clones in this sample may be carry-over from other donors' samples. The sample was PBMCs. V and J are TRBV3-1 and TRBJ1-2; D uncertain. CDR3 in amino acids: CASSSVTTISSGYGYTF. Here the CDR3 DNA reads TGTGCCAGCAGCTCCGTCACGACGATTAGCTCCGGCTATGGCTACACCTTC.